This T cell receptor beta chain originates from a study of cytomegalovirus exposure and HLA in healthy donors. Study information: Among approximately 400 genotyped donors, roughly 81% fell in the Caucasian-associated ancestry cluster. Study outcomes and limitations: In a later analysis, an Asian-associated ancestry cluster reportedly showed fewer N-insertions than the approximately 640-donor mean. Reports described diagnosis of cytomegalovirus status by the classifier as highly specific and sensitive. The study flagged 150 to 200 TCR beta chains as cytomegalovirus-associated.

Notes on this clone: As yet, its antigen is unknown.

CDR1 and CDR2 (germline): MNHNY, SVGAGI (reference sequence). CDR3 size: 14 residues. Trimming stripped 3 bases from V and 8 bases from J, with 16 bases between. The PCR used 60 Vbeta and 13 Jbeta primers. Libraries were prepared by immunoSEQ multiplex PCR; TCRdb keeps only in-frame clonotypes and omits some of them. The sample lists around 120,000 clones; 60% to 80% were seen once. The chain links TRBV6-6 to TRBJ1-1; D remains ambiguous. This TCR came from a man over 45 in good health and CMV-seropositive. Specimen: PBMCs. CDR3 residues: CASSYSGETAEAFF. CDR3 sequence (DNA): TGTGCCAGCAGTTATTCCGGGGAGACCGCCGAAGCTTTCTTT.